This entry is about one T cell receptor beta chain. The entry originates in a study of blood T cell repertoires in COVID-19. Study as a whole: Sample material is recorded as cDNA or gDNA derived from T cells, B-cell-depleted T cells, or PBMCs.

Sequencing was performed with immunoSEQ multiplex PCR; in TCRdb, only in-frame clones are kept and a portion is missing. The sample has some 190,000 clones, around four fifths seen once. The receptor was derived from a woman between 70 and 85 years old with active or convalescent COVID-19. The sample taken for sequencing was peripheral blood.

The CDR3 reads CASSDWDRGSDTQYF. Written as DNA, the CDR3 is TGTGCCAGCAGTGATTGGGACAGGGGGTCAGATACGCAGTATTTT. The chain has TRBV2 and TRBJ2-3, with 11 bases that match TRBD1. The CDR3 is made up of 15 amino acids. The V segment lost 3 bases and the J segment 4 bases; nucleotides outside the gene matches: 3. CDR1 is SNHLY and CDR2 is FYNNEI in the germline V gene.